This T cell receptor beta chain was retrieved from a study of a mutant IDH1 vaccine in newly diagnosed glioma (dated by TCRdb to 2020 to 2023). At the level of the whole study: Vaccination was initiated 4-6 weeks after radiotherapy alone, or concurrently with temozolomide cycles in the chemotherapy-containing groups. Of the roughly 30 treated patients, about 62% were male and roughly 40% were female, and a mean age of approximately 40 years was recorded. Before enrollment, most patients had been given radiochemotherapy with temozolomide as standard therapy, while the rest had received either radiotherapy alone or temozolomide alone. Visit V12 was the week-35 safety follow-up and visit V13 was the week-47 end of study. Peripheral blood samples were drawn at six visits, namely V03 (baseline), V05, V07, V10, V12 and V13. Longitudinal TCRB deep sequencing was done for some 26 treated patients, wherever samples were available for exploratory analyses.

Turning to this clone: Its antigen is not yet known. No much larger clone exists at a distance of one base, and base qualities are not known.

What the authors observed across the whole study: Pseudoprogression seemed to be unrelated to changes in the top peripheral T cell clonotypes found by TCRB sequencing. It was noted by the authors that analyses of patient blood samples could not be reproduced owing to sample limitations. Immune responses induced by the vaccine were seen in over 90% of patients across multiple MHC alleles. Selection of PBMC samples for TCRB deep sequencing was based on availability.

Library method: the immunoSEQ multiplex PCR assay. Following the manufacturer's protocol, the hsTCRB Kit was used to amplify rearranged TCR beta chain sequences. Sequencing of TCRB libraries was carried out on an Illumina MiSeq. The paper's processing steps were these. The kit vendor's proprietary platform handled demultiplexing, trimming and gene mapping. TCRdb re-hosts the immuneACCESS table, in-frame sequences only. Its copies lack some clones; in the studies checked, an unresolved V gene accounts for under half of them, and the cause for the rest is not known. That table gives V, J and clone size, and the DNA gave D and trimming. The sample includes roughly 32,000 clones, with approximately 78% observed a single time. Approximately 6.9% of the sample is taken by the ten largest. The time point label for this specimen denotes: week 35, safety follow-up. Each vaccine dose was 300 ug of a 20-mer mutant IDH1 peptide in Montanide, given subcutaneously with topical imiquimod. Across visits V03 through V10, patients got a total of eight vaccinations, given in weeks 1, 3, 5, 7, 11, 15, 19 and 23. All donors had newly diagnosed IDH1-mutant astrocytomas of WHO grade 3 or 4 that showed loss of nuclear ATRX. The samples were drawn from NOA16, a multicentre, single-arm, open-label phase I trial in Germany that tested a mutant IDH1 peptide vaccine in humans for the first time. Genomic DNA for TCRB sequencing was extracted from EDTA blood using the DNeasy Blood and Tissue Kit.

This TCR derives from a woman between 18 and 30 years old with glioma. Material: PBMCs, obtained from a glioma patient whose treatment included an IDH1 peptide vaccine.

The CDR3: CATSRLGINTEAFF. In nucleotide form, the sequence is TGTGCCACCAGCAGGTTAGGAATTAACACTGAAGCTTTCTTT. The chain employs TRBV15 and TRBJ1-1; no confident D gene assignment can be made. CDR1 and CDR2, looked up from the germline V gene (reference sequence), are LNHNV and YYDKDF. The CDR3 runs 14 residues from the cysteine to the phenylalanine. CDR3 DNA only is kept here, 42 bases in frame from base 1. V and J lose 3 bases and 2 bases, and a span of 10 bases separates them.